This note documents a single TCR beta chain sequence. Its antigen is unknown. It has no much larger one-base neighbor in the sample; base qualities were not kept. This sample was taken from a study of prognosis after radiotherapy for stage I lung cancer listed by TCRdb under 2021. As for the study more broadly: Between early 2018 and early 2019, roughly 20 patients with stage I NSCLC were enrolled in Nanjing, China. Roughly five patients had oligometastatic NSCLC after their primary tumor was surgically resected, and approximately 13 patients had newly diagnosed primary stage I lung tumors. All patients were regarded as medically inoperable, because of comorbidities in about a dozen patients and refusal of surgery in more than 5 patients. The cohort comprised 10 to 15 men and a handful of women with a median age of around 70 years, ranging from roughly 53 to 84 years. Squamous cell carcinoma histology was identified in roughly seven patients, and adenocarcinoma histology was identified in twelve patients. SBRT was delivered in 3 to 5 fractions with a biologically effective dose of at least 100 Gy, and image-guided IMRT or VMAT was used for delivery. SBRT was not combined with any concurrent therapy in any patient. After SBRT, distant metastases developed in about 20% of the 19 patients at a median of approximately seven months, while the remaining 15 patients had no significant progression. Peripheral blood TCR beta repertoires were profiled in stage I NSCLC patients before and after stereotactic body radiotherapy, and the study then linked these repertoires to distant failure. The study sequenced about 38 blood samples from about 19 patients, one before and one after SBRT per patient.

Trimming removed 1 base from V and 8 bases from J, leaving 12 bases between the germline ends. From the germline V gene, CDR1 is SGHRS and CDR2 is YFSETQ. The CDR3, from cysteine to phenylalanine, totals 14 residues. The entry retains the CDR3 DNA only, 42 bases that are in frame from base 1. Two rounds of multiplex PCR on genomic DNA were used to amplify the TCR beta CDR3 region. In the first PCR round, primers specific to each TRBV and TRBJ gene were used, and the primer sequences were filed in Chinese patent CN105087789A. Universal primers were used in the second PCR round. The Roche High Pure PCR Template Preparation Kit was used to extract genomic DNA from frozen PBMCs. Libraries were sequenced paired-end with 151 bp reads on an Illumina HiSeq 3000. As for how the authors treated the data: Raw reads lacking the multiplex PCR primer sequences were removed with CutAdapt. PEAR was used to merge high-quality paired reads into contigs. By aligning each contig to reference sequences, MiXCR assigned the TRB V, D and J gene segments to that contig. CDR3 sequences were clustered by base quality and sequence similarity to remove sequencing errors. Diversity was measured as Shannon entropy normalized by the natural log of productive TCR sequence number. Clonality was computed as one minus the ratio of Shannon entropy to the natural log of the number of unique clonotypes. Progression-free survival cut-offs for repertoire metrics were chosen using the Youden index of ROC curves, with analyses run in R 3.5.3. In TCRdb, the public reads were trimmed at Q25 with fastp and aligned with MiXCR, with productive beta chains retained. Rows are combined by CDR3 protein, so each entry shows the most common genes and DNA. TCRdb assigned the V and J calls; the authors' analysis was not used. Present in this sample are more than 25,000 distinct CDR3 sequences, 32% of which were seen just once. Clones ranked in the top ten supply around 35% of the sample.

A history of other malignancies or of prior chemotherapy or radiotherapy was absent in all patients, and node-negative disease was shown on CT and PET/CT in all patients. At each of the two time points, six milliliters of peripheral venous blood were collected into EDTA tubes. Ficoll-Paque Plus density-gradient centrifugation was used to isolate PBMCs. Immediately after collection, samples were stored at -80 degrees C until analysis. Study-level results and caveats: A decrease in unique TCR clone counts was observed after SBRT (median 10,088 before versus several thousand after; Wilcoxon paired P=0.011). All reported P values were unadjusted for multiple comparisons. Whether the expanded TCR clones were tumor-specific was not determined. Post-SBRT Shannon entropy and its change from baseline were lower in patients who developed distant metastases; baseline Shannon entropy was not associated with metastases. TRBV and TRBJ usage frequencies reportedly differed by metastasis status, in two V genes at baseline and in fewer than 10 V and two J genes after SBRT. The study was limited by the small cohort and short follow-up, and independent validation of the study findings is required.

Sample: PBMCs, taken before or after stereotactic body radiation therapy (not recorded which). The receptor was derived from a donor over 45 with non-small cell lung cancer. The chain is encoded by TRBV5-1 joined to TRBJ1-4; D gene: possibly TRBD1, on 6 matching bases. In nucleotide form, the sequence is TGCGCCAGCAGCTTGCGGGGGCCTGGAGAAAAACTGTTTTTT. This yields the protein CASSLRGPGEKLFF.